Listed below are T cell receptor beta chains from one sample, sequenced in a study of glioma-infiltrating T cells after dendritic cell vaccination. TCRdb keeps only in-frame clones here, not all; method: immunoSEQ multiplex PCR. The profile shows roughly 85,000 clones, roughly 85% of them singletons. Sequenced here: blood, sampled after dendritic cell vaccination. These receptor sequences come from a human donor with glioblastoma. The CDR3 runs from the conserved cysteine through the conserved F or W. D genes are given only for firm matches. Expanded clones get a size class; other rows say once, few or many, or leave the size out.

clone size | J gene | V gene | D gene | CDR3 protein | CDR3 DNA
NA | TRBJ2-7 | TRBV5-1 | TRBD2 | CASSSGGYEQYF | TGCGCCAGCAGCTCGGGGGGCTACGAGCAGTACTTC
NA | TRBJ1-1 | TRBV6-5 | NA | CASSRVTGTEAFF | TGTGCCAGCAGCCGGGTGACTGGAACTGAAGCTTTCTTT
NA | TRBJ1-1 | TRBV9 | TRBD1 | CASSEGQGSTWGNTEAFF | TGTGCCAGCAGCGAGGGACAGGGGTCGACCTGGGGGAACACTGAAGCTTTCTTT
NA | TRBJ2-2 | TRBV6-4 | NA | CASSAESSNTGELFF | TGTGCCAGCAGTGCTGAGTCCTCGAACACCGGGGAGCTGTTTTTT
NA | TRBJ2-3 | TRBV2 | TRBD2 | CASLFGRSFTDTQYF | TGTGCCAGCCTGTTCGGGAGGTCGTTCACAGATACGCAGTATTTT
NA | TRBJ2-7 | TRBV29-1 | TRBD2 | CSVGGYWGEQYF | TGCAGCGTGGGGGGGTATTGGGGTGAGCAGTACTTC
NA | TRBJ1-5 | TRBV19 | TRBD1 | CASSISGGSNQPQHF | TGTGCCAGTAGTATTTCAGGGGGTAGCAATCAGCCCCAGCATTTT
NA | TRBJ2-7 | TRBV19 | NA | CASSLSVSLSYEQYF | TGTGCCAGTAGCCTTAGCGTGTCCCTATCCTACGAGCAGTACTTC
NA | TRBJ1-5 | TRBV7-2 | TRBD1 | CASSSRTGAQPQHF | TGTGCCAGCAGCTCTCGGACAGGGGCTCAGCCCCAGCATTTT
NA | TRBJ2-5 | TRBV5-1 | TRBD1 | CASRQGNQETQYF | TGCGCCAGCAGACAGGGGAACCAAGAGACCCAGTACTTC
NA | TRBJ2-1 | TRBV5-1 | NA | CASSSLTGVANEQFF | TGCGCCAGCAGCTCCCTTACGGGAGTTGCCAATGAGCAGTTCTTC
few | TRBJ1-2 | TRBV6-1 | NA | CASSVRGGGGYTF | TGTGCCAGCAGTGTAAGGGGAGGGGGTGGCTACACCTTC
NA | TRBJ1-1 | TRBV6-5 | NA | CASSIGQFGEAFF | TGTGCCAGCAGTATTGGACAGTTTGGAGAAGCTTTCTTT
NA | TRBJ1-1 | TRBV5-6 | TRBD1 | CASSLWTGEHTEAFF | TGTGCCAGCAGCCTGTGGACAGGGGAACACACTGAAGCTTTCTTT
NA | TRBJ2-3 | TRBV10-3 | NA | CAISPGQTTDTQYF | TGTGCCATCTCCCCCGGACAGACGACAGATACGCAGTATTTT
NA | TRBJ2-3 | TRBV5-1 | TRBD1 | CASRRDRGSSTDTQYF | TGCGCCAGCAGGAGGGACAGGGGCTCTAGCACAGATACGCAGTATTTT
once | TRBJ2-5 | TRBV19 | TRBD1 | CATRQGEETQYF | TGTGCCACCCGACAGGGGGAAGAGACCCAGTACTTC
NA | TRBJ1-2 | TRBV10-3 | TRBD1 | CAITGTADYGYTF | TGTGCCATCACTGGGACAGCAGACTATGGCTACACCTTC
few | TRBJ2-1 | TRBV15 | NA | CATSRDWRGTSNEQFF | TGTGCCACCAGCAGAGATTGGCGGGGGACAAGCAATGAGCAGTTCTTC
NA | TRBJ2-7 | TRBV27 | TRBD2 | CASSLFTSGSFVYEQYF | TGTGCCAGCAGTTTGTTTACTAGCGGGAGTTTTGTCTACGAGCAGTACTTC
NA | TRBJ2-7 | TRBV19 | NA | CASSIERTRGTYEQYF | TGTGCCAGTAGTATAGAAAGAACGCGGGGTACCTACGAGCAGTACTTC
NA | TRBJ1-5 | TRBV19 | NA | CASSIGTVINQPQHF | TGTGCCAGTAGTATAGGGACAGTGATCAATCAGCCCCAGCATTTT
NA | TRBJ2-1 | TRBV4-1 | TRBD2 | CASSQDWGGGLASYDSYNEQFF | TGCGCCAGCAGCCAAGATTGGGGGGGCGGACTAGCTTCCTATGACTCCTACAATGAGCAGTTCTTC
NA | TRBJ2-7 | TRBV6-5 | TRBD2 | CASSYRLAISSYEQYF | TGTGCCAGCAGTTATAGACTAGCGATCAGCTCCTACGAGCAGTACTTC
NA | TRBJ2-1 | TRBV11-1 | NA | CASSLSGGGNEQFF | TGTGCCAGCAGCTTAAGTGGAGGCGGTAATGAGCAGTTCTTC
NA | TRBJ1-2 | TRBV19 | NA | CASSPPLGRATINYGYTF | TGTGCCAGTAGTCCTCCTCTCGGGAGGGCCACTATTAACTATGGCTACACCTTC
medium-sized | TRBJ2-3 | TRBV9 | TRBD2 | CASSVSGKRGIADTQYF | TGTGCCAGCAGCGTATCGGGCAAGCGGGGGATCGCAGATACGCAGTATTTT
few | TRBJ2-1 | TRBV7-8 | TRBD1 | CASTLQGRGLGEQFF | TGTGCCAGCACCCTTCAGGGCAGGGGGCTGGGTGAGCAGTTCTTC
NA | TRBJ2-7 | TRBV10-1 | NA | CASTRSPSPYEQYF | TGCGCCAGCACGAGGAGCCCCTCTCCCTACGAGCAGTACTTC
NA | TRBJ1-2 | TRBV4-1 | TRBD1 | CASSQLQGDYGYTF | TGCGCCAGCAGCCAACTACAGGGGGACTATGGCTACACCTTC
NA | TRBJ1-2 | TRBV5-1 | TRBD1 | CASTTGEGWYGYTF | TGCGCCAGCACGACAGGGGAGGGTTGGTATGGCTACACCTTC
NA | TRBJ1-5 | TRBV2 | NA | CASSAELLNQPQHF | TGTGCCAGCAGCGCGGAGTTGCTCAATCAGCCCCAGCATTTT
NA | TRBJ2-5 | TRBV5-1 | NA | CASSLNGETQYF | TGCGCCAGCAGCTTAAACGGGGAGACCCAGTACTTC
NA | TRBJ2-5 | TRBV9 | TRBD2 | CASSVGTSGGIQETQYF | TGTGCCAGCAGCGTAGGGACTAGCGGGGGAATCCAAGAGACCCAGTACTTC
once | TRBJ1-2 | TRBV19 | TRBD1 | CASSITGDYGYTF | TGTGCCAGTAGTATTACAGGGGACTATGGCTACACCTTC
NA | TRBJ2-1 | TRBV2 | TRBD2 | CARDGTSGRGNNEQFF | TGTGCCAGAGACGGGACTAGCGGGAGGGGAAACAATGAGCAGTTCTTC
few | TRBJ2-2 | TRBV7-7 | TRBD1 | CASSRGQVDTGELFF | TGTGCCAGCAGCCGCGGACAGGTCGACACCGGGGAGCTGTTTTTT
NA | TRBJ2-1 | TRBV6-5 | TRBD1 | CASSYNDRGTYNAQFF | TGTGCCAGCAGTTACAACGACAGGGGGACCTACAATGCGCAGTTCTTC
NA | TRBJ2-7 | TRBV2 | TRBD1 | CASSNGQGQSYEQYF | TGTGCCAGCAGCAATGGACAGGGCCAGTCCTACGAGCAGTACTTC
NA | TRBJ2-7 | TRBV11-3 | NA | CASSLDGSREQYF | TGTGCCAGCAGCTTAGACGGTAGCCGGGAGCAGTACTTC
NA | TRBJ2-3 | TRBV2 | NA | CASSNHRTGGTTDTQYF | TGTGCCAGCAGCAACCATAGAACGGGGGGCACCACAGATACGCAGTATTTT
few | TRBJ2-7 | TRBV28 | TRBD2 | CASRRTSGRSTAYEQYF | TGTGCCAGCAGACGGACTAGCGGGAGATCCACGGCCTACGAGCAGTACTTC
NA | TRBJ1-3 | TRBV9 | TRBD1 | CASSVQGVSGNTIYF | TGTGCCAGCAGCGTACAGGGGGTATCTGGAAACACCATATATTTT
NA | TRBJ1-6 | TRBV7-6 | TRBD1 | CASSPRQGSYNSPLHF | TGTGCCAGCAGCCCGCGACAGGGCTCCTATAATTCACCCCTCCACTTT
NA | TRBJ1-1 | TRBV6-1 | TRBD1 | CASRERTGLPEAFF | TGTGCCAGCAGGGAAAGGACAGGTCTTCCTGAAGCTTTCTTT
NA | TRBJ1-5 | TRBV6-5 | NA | CASSPGTSRRRSQHF | TGTGCCAGCAGCCCCGGGACATCCCGACGAAGGTCCCAGCATTTT
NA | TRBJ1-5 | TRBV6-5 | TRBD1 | CASSSQYRGHQPQHF | TGTGCCAGCAGTTCTCAATACAGGGGACATCAGCCCCAGCATTTT
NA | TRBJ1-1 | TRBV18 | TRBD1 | CASSPRQGARGGNTEAFF | TGTGCCAGCTCACCTCGGCAGGGGGCGCGGGGAGGGAACACTGAAGCTTTCTTT
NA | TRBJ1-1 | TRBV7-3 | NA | CASSLTFGGDTEAFF | TGTGCCAGCAGCTTAACGTTCGGGGGGGACACTGAAGCTTTCTTT
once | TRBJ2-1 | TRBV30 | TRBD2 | CAWNGLSGRAQFF | TGTGCCTGGAATGGTTTGAGCGGGAGGGCCCAGTTCTTC
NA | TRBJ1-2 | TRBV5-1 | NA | CASSLAGGDGYTF | TGCGCCAGCAGCTTGGCCGGGGGGGACGGCTACACCTTC
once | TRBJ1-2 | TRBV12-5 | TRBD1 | CASGLEATGNYGYTF | TGTGCTAGTGGTTTGGAAGCGACAGGGAACTATGGCTACACCTTC
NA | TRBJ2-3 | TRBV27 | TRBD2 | CASSSLLASSTDTQYF | TGTGCCAGCAGTTCCTTACTAGCGAGCTCCACAGATACGCAGTATTTT
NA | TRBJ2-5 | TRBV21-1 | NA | CASSKATPGQDLETQYF | TGTGCCAGCAGCAAAGCAACCCCGGGACAGGACCTAGAGACCCAGTACTTC